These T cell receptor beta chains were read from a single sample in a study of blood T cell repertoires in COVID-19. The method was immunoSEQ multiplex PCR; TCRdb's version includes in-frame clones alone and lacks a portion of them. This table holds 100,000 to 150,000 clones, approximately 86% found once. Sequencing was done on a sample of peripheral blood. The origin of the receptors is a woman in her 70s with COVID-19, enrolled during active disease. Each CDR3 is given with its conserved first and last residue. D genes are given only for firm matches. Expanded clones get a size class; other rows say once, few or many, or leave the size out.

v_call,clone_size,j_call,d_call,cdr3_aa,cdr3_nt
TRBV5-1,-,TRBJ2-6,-,CASSLGRTASSSGANVLTF,TGCGCCAGCAGCTTGGGGAGGACAGCGAGCTCCTCTGGGGCCAACGTCCTGACTTTC
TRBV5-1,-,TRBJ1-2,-,CASSLGRRGRGYGYTF,TGCGCCAGCAGCTTGGGGCGACGAGGTCGGGGCTATGGCTACACCTTC
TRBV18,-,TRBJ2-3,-,CASSRPVSATDTQYF,TGTGCCAGCTCACGCCCCGTGAGCGCCACAGATACGCAGTATTTT
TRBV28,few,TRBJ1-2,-,CASSLINHGYTF,TGTGCCAGCAGCCTAATTAACCATGGCTACACCTTC
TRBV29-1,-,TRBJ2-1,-,CSVDQLGYNEQFF,TGCAGCGTTGATCAACTAGGATACAATGAGCAGTTCTTC
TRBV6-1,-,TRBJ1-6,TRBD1,CASSEVIGGSSPLHF,TGTGCCAGCAGTGAAGTGATAGGGGGCAGTTCACCCCTCCACTTT
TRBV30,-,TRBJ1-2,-,CAWSANSYGYTF,TGTGCCTGGAGTGCGAACAGCTATGGCTACACCTTC
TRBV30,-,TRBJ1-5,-,CAWMQGEANGNQPQHF,TGTGCCTGGATGCAAGGGGAGGCGAACGGCAATCAGCCCCAGCATTTT
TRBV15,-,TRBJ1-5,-,CATSRDGGDQPQHF,TGTGCCACCAGCAGAGATGGAGGGGATCAGCCCCAGCATTTT
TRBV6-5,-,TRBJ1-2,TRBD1,CASTSIGGYYGYTF,TGTGCCAGCACTTCGATAGGGGGCTACTATGGCTACACCTTC
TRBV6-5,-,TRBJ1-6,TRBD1,CASRRGRGISPLHF,TGTGCCAGCCGGCGGGGCAGGGGGATTTCACCCCTCCACTTT
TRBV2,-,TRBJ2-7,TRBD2,CASRVAGVYEQYF,TGTGCCAGCAGAGTAGCGGGAGTCTACGAGCAGTACTTC
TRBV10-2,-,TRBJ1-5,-,CASSGTANQPQHF,TGCGCCAGCAGCGGAACAGCTAATCAGCCCCAGCATTTT
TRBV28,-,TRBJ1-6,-,CASRQGGINSPLHF,TGTGCCAGCCGACAAGGGGGAATCAATTCACCCCTCCACTTT
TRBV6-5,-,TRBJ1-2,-,CASSYQGIWGYTF,TGTGCCAGCAGTTACCAGGGGATTTGGGGCTACACCTTC
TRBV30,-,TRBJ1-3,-,CAWSPTRSSGNTIYF,TGTGCCTGGAGTCCCACAAGGAGCTCTGGAAACACCATATATTTT
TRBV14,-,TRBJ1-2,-,CASSQFDRVAGGYTF,TGTGCCAGCAGCCAATTTGACCGGGTAGCTGGTGGCTACACCTTC
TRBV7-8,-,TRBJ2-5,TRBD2,CASSLEAGGGETQYF,TGTGCCAGCAGCTTAGAGGCCGGGGGAGGGGAGACCCAGTACTTC
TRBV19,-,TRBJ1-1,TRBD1,CASRGRDRENTEAFF,TGTGCCAGTAGGGGAAGGGACAGGGAGAACACTGAAGCTTTCTTT
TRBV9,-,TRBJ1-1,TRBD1,CASSASRDRATSAREAFF,TGTGCCAGCAGCGCATCCCGGGACAGGGCGACTTCGGCCCGTGAAGCTTTCTTT
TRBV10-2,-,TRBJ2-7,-,CASSESAGAGGEQYF,TGCGCCAGCAGTGAGTCGGCGGGGGCCGGTGGGGAGCAGTACTTC
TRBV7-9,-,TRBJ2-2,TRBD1,CASSPDRVNTGELFF,TGTGCCAGCAGCCCGGACAGGGTCAACACCGGGGAGCTGTTTTTT
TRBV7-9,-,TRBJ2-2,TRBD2,CASSSTLTSGANTGELFF,TGTGCCAGCAGCTCCACCCTGACTAGCGGGGCAAACACCGGGGAGCTGTTTTTT
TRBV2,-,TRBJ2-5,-,CASSEALIPSGTQYF,TGTGCCAGCAGTGAAGCGCTTATCCCCTCGGGGACCCAGTACTTC
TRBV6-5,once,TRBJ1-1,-,CASHRESNTEAFF,TGTGCCAGTCACAGGGAGTCAAACACTGAAGCTTTCTTT
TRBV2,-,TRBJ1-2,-,CASRGERSYGYTF,TGTGCCAGCCGGGGGGAAAGGAGCTATGGCTACACCTTC
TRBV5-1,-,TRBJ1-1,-,CASSLARDTEAFF,TGCGCCAGCAGCTTGGCGCGGGACACTGAAGCTTTCTTT
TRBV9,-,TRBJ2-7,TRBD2,CASSVGVREGLREQYF,TGTGCCAGCAGCGTAGGGGTGCGGGAGGGGTTGCGCGAGCAGTACTTC
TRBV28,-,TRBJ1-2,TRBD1,CASTRTGQLALGYTF,TGTGCCAGCACCCGGACAGGACAGTTGGCTCTGGGCTACACCTTC
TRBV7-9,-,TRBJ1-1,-,CASSHRQASNTEAFF,TGTGCCAGCAGCCACAGACAGGCGTCGAACACTGAAGCTTTCTTT
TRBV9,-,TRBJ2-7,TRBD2,CASSPGGGTYEQYF,TGTGCCAGCAGCCCGGGAGGGGGAACCTACGAGCAGTACTTC
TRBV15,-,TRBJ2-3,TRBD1,CATSNRGDRGFAGPSTDTQYF,TGTGCCACCAGCAACCGCGGGGACAGGGGTTTCGCGGGTCCTAGCACAGATACGCAGTATTTT
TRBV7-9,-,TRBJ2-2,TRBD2,CASSPQGLGNTGELFF,TGTGCCAGCAGCCCACAGGGACTAGGAAACACCGGGGAGCTGTTTTTT
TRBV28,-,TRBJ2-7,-,CASGSAGSYEQYF,TGTGCCAGCGGGTCAGCAGGTTCCTACGAGCAGTACTTC
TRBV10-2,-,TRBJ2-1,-,CASSEPRVNEQFF,TGCGCCAGCAGTGAGCCGAGGGTCAATGAGCAGTTCTTC
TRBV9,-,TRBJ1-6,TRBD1,CASSVGKGGIPLHF,TGTGCCAGCAGCGTAGGTAAAGGGGGCATACCCCTCCACTTT
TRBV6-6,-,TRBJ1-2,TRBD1,CASRGQGLNYGYTF,TGTGCCAGCAGAGGACAGGGGCTAAACTATGGCTACACCTTC
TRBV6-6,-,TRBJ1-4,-,CASSYYGTPNEKLFF,TGTGCCAGCAGTTACTACGGGACTCCTAATGAAAAACTGTTTTTT
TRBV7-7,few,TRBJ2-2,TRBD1,CASRPQQGAAGELFF,TGTGCTAGCAGGCCTCAACAGGGGGCCGCCGGGGAGCTGTTTTTT
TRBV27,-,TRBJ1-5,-,CASSETVSNQPQHF,TGTGCCAGCAGTGAGACAGTTAGCAATCAGCCCCAGCATTTT
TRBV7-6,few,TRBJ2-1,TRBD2,CASSSPRQLAGVYNEQFF,TGTGCCAGCAGCTCCCCGCGCCAGCTAGCGGGGGTCTACAATGAGCAGTTCTTC
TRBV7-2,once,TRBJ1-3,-,CASSLYREGNTIYF,TGTGCCAGCAGCTTATACAGGGAGGGAAACACCATATATTTT
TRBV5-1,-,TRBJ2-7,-,CASSLDPGSDEQYF,TGCGCCAGCAGCTTGGATCCAGGGTCGGACGAGCAGTACTTC
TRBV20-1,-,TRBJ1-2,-,CSASDPGLPYGYTF,TGCAGTGCTAGTGATCCAGGGCTACCCTATGGCTACACCTTC
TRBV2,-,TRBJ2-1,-,CASSVGQGSYNEQFF,TGTGCCAGCAGTGTTGGGCAGGGGTCCTACAATGAGCAGTTCTTC
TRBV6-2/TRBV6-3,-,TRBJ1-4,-,CASSKASGGSEKLFF,TGTGCCAGCAGTAAGGCTTCGGGGGGGAGTGAAAAACTGTTTTTT
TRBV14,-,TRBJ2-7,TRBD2,CASSQAGGTEQYF,TGTGCCAGCAGCCAAGCGGGAGGGACCGAGCAGTACTTC
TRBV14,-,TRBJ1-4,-,CASSQVLGANEKLFF,TGTGCCAGCAGCCAAGTATTAGGGGCTAATGAAAAACTGTTTTTT
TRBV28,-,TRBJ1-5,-,CASSFLSSSNQPQHF,TGTGCCAGCAGTTTTTTATCGTCTAGCAATCAGCCCCAGCATTTT
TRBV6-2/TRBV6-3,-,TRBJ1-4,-,CASSYSKAGSGKLFF,TGTGCCAGCAGTTACTCGAAGGCGGGCTCGGGAAAACTGTTTTTT
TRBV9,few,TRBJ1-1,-,CASSAQRNTEAFF,TGTGCCAGCAGCGCACAGAGGAACACTGAAGCTTTCTTT
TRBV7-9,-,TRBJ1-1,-,CASSLAGSKGAFF,TGTGCCAGCAGCTTAGCAGGGTCCAAGGGGGCTTTCTTT
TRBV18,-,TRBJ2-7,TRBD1,CASSTGQGSEQYF,TGTGCCAGCTCGACCGGACAGGGCAGCGAGCAGTACTTC
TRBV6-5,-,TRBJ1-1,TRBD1,CATRGTGQNTEAFF,TGTGCCACCAGAGGGACAGGGCAAAACACTGAAGCTTTCTTT
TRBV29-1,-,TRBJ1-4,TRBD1,CSVAGQEGGEKLFF,TGCAGCGTTGCCGGACAGGAAGGAGGGGAAAAACTGTTTTTT
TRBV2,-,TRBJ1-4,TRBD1,CASSAQGATNEKLFF,TGTGCCAGCAGTGCTCAGGGGGCAACTAATGAAAAACTGTTTTTT
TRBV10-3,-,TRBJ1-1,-,CAIRRSESTNTEAFF,TGTGCCATCAGGCGATCCGAAAGTACGAACACTGAAGCTTTCTTT